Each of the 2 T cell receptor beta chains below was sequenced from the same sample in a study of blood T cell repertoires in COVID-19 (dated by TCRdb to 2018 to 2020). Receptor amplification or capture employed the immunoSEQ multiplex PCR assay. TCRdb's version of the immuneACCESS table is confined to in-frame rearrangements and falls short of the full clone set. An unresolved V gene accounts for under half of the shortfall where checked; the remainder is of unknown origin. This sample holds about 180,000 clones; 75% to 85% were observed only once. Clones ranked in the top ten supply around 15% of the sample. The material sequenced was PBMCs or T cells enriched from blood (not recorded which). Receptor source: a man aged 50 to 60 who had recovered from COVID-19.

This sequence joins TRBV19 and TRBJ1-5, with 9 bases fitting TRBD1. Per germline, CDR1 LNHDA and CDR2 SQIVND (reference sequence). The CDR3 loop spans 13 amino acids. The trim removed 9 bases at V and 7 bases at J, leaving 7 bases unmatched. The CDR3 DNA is TGTGCCAGCACACAGGGGGCTTACCAGCCCCAGCATTTT. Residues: CASTQGAYQPQHF.

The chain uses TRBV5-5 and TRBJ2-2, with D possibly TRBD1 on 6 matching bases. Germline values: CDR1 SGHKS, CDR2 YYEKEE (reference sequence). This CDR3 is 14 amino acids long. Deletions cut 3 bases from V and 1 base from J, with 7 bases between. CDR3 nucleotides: TGTGCCAGCAGCTGGGGACAGAACACCGGGGAGCTGTTTTTT. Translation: CASSWGQNTGELFF.